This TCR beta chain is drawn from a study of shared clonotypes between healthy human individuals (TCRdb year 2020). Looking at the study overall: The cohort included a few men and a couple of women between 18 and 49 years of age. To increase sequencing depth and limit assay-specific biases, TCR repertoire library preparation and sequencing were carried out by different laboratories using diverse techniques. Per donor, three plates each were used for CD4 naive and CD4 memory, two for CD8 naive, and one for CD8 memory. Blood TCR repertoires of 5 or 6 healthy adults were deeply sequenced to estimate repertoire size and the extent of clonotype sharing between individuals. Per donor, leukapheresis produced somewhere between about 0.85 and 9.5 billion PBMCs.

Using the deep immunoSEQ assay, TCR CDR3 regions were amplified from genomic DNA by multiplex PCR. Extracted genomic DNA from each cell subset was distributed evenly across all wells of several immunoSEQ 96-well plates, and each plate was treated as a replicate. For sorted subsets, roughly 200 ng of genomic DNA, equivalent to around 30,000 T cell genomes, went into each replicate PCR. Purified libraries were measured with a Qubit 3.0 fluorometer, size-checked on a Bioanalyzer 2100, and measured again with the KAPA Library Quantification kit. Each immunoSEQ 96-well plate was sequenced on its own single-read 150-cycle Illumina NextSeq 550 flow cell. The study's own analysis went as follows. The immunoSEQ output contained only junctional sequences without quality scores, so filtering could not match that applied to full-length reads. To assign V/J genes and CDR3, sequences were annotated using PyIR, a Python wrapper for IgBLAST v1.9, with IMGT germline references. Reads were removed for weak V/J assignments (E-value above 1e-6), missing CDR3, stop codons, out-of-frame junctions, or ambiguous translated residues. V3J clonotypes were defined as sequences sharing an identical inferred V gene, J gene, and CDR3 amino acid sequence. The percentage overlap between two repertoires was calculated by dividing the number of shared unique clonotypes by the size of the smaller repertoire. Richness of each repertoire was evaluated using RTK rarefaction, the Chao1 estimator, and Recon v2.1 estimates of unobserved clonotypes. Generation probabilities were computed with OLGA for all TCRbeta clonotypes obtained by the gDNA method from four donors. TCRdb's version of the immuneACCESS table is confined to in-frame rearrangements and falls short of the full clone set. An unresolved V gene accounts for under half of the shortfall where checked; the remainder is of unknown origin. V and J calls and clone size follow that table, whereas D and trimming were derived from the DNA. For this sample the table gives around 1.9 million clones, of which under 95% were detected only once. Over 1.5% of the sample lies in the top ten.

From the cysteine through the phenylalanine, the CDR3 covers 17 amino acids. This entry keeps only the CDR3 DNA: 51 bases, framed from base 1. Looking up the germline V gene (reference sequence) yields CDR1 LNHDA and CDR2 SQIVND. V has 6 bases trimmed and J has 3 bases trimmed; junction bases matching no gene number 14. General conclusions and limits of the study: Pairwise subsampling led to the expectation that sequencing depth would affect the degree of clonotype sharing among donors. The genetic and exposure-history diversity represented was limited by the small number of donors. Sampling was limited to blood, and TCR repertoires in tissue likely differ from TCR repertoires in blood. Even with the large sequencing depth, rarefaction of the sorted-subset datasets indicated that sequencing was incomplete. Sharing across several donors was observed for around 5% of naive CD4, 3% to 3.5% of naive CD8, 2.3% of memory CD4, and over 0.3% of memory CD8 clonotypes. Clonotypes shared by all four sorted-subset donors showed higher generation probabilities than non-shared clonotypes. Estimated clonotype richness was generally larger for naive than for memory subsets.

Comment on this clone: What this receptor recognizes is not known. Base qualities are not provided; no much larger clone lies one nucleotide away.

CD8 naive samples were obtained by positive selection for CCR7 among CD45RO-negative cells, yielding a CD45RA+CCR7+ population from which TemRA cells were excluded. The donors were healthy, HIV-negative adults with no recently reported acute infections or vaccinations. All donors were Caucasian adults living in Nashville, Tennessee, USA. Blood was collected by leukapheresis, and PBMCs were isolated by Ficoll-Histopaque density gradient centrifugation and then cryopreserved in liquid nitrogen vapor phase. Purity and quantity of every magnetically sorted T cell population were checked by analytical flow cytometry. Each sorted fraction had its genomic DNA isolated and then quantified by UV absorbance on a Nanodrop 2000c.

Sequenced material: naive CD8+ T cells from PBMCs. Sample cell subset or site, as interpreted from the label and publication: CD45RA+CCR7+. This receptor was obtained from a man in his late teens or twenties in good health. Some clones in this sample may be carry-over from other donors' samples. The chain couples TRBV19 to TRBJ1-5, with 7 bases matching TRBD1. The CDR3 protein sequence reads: CASRQKGEEGANQPQHF. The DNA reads TGTGCCAGTAGGCAAAAGGGCGAGGAGGGGGCCAATCAGCCCCAGCATTTT.